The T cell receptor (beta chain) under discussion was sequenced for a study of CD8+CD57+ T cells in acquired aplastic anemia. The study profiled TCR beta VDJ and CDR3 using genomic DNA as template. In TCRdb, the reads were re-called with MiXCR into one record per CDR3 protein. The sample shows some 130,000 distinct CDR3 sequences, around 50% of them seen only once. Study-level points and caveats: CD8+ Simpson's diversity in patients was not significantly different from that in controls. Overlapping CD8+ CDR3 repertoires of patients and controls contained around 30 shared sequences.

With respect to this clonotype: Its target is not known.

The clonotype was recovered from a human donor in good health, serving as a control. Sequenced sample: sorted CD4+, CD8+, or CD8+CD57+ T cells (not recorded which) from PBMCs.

DNA of the CDR3: TGTGCCAGCAGTCAGCCGACCACTGGGGGGAAAGCTTTCTTT. Translation: CASSQPTTGGKAFF. V is TRBV25-1 and J is TRBJ1-1; perhaps TRBD1 as D (5 bases). The V end lost 5 bases, the J end lost 9 bases, and 19 bases lay between the germline ends. The germline CDR1 and CDR2 sequences are MGHDK and SYGVNS. The CDR3 runs to 14 residues.